This passage covers 27 T cell receptor beta chains from one sample sequenced in a study of beta chain features in type 1 diabetes. These receptors have no known antigen. Study conclusions and caveats: Within each of all four CD4+ subsets, Type 1 diabetes patients had TCRB CDR3s that were moderately but significantly shorter.

All of the isolated RNA was reverse transcribed, so expressed TCRB transcripts were sequenced. Data came from immunoSEQ multiplex PCR; TCRdb stores just in-frame clones and leaves some out. This sample has about 160,000 clones, with around 10% found just once. Sequencing used central memory CD4+ T cells from blood. The receptors were sampled from a man aged 25-40 years with type 1 diabetes.

As for this clone: Other DNA sequences of this sample code for an identical CDR3. This chain connects TRBV9 to TRBJ2-1, with 7 bases lining up with TRBD2. The trim removed 3 bases at V and 0 bases at J, leaving 6 bases unmatched. The germline V gene encodes CDR1 SGDLS and CDR2 YYNGEE. This CDR3 has 16 residues. DNA for the CDR3: TGTGCCAGCAGCGCTGTCCGCGGGAGCTCCTACAATGAGCAGTTCTTC. Translated, it gives CASSAVRGSSYNEQFF.

The DNA of the CDR3 is TGTGCCAGCAGTGGGGAGGGACGTTACATCGACGAGCAGTACTTC. Protein: CASSGEGRYIDEQYF. V is TRBV6-1 and J is TRBJ2-7; 7 bases line up with TRBD2. The CDR3 is 15 amino acids. The V and J ends lost 4 bases and 5 bases, in that order; junction bases with no gene match: 11. The germline V gene has CDR1 MNHNS and CDR2 SASEGT.

The chain recombines TRBV28 with TRBJ1-1, with D tentatively TRBD1 (6 bases). Trimming took 5 bases from V and 1 from J, leaving 11 bases between them. From germline, CDR1 is MDHEN and CDR2 SYDVKM. The CDR3 totals 14 residues. The CDR3 sequence is CASSNSQGNTEAFF. In nucleotides, the CDR3 is TGTGCCAGCAGTAACTCACAGGGGAACACTGAAGCTTTCTTT.

There are a few counts of this clone. The chain has TRBV7-9 and TRBJ2-5; TRBD1 is a possible D gene (6 bases). Germline CDR1 SEHNR, CDR2 FQNEAQ (reference sequence). V lost 2 bases and J 2 bases, leaving 9 bases between the germline ends. CDR3 length: 14 residues. The CDR3 DNA sequence: TGTGCCAGCAGCTTAACGACAGGACAAGAGACCCAGTACTTC. Its translation: CASSLTTGQETQYF.

This clone has a handful of counts. The V and J genes are TRBV11-1 and TRBJ1-1; weak D call: TRBD1 (5 bases). Trimming took off 3 bases at V and 1 base at J, with 15 bases between the two ends. Per the germline V gene, CDR1 is SGHAT and CDR2 is FQDESV (reference sequence). The CDR3 sequence is 16 residues long. CDR3 nucleotides: TGTGCCAGCAGCTTCGATAGTCAGGGAGGGAACACTGAAGCTTTCTTT. It codes for CASSFDSQGGNTEAFF.

This clone showed up just a few times. The gene calls are TRBV6-1 and TRBJ1-5, with D possibly matching TRBD1 (5 bases). This CDR3 contains 14 residues. Germline CDR1 is MNHNS and CDR2 is SASEGT. Between the trimmed V and J ends, which lost 4 bases and 6 bases, there was a span of 13 bases. The CDR3 sequence is CASSAQGLGQPQHF. The CDR3 coding sequence is TGTGCCAGCAGTGCCCAGGGTTTAGGTCAGCCCCAGCATTTT.

V gene TRBV7-2 combines with J gene TRBJ2-2; weak D call: TRBD2 (6 bases). Per the germline V gene, CDR1 is SGHTA and CDR2 is FQGNSA. The V gene lost 7 bases and the J gene lost 2 bases, with 11 bases spanning the gap. This CDR3 contains 14 residues. CDR3 protein: CASNNGRNTGELFF. The CDR3 nucleotides read TGTGCCAGCAACAACGGGAGAAACACCGGGGAGCTGTTTTTT.

The chain links TRBV7-9 to TRBJ2-2, with 9 bases lining up with TRBD1. The V gene end was trimmed by 8 bases and the J gene end by 4 bases; junction bases not matched to a gene: 5. Germline V gene lookup returns CDR1 SEHNR and CDR2 FQNEAQ (reference sequence). This CDR3 has 14 amino acids. This chain's CDR3 is CASQQGALTGELFF. The CDR3 bases are TGTGCCAGCCAACAGGGGGCTCTCACCGGGGAGCTGTTTTTT.

This clone came up a few times. The genes are TRBV4-1 and TRBJ1-2; possible D gene TRBD1, 6 bases. The CDR3 sequence is 14 residues long. The germline gives CDR1 MGHRA, CDR2 YSYEKL. The V end lost 3 bases, the J end lost 6 bases, and 14 bases lay between the germline ends. CDR3 bases: TGCGCCAGCAGCCACGAGACAGGTCTTAATGGCTACACCTTC. Encoded protein: CASSHETGLNGYTF.

The chain has TRBV4-3 and TRBJ2-7; D might be TRBD1 (6 bases). The V gene lost 3 bases and the J gene lost 3 bases, with 15 bases spanning the gap. Germline V lookup: CDR1 LGHNA, CDR2 YSLEER. The CDR3 totals 15 residues. The CDR3 reads CASSQSPRDIYEQYF. The CDR3 coding sequence is TGCGCCAGCAGCCAGAGCCCACGGGACATCTACGAGCAGTACTTC.

This clone was found a few times. The rearrangement links TRBV5-1 to TRBJ2-4; maybe TRBD2 (5 bases). Per the germline V gene, CDR1 is SGHRS and CDR2 is YFSETQ. V lost 0 bases, J lost 4 bases, and 11 bases lay in between. The CDR3 spans 15 residues. In DNA, the CDR3 is TGCGCCAGCAGCTTGGAAGGTGGAGGAAAAAACATTCAGTACTTC. It encodes CASSLEGGGKNIQYF.

The J gene is TRBJ2-3, the V gene TRBV4-1, with 7 nucleotides matching TRBD2. After removal of 6 bases from V and 0 bases from J, the junction contained 9 bases not matched to a gene. The CDR3 contains 16 residues. Germline V gene lookup returns CDR1 MGHRA and CDR2 YSYEKL. CDR3 amino acids: CASRSNPSGSTDTQYF. The CDR3 nucleotides are TGCGCCAGCAGATCGAACCCTAGCGGTAGCACAGATACGCAGTATTTT.

A word on this clone: Other DNA sequences within the sample encode an identical CDR3. CDR3 sequence: CASSVGTGGTDTQYF. For the CDR3, the DNA is TGTGCCAGCAGCGTCGGGACTGGTGGGACAGATACGCAGTATTTT. The V call is TRBV9, the J call TRBJ2-3; possibly TRBD2 for D (6 bases). In germline, CDR1 is SGDLS, CDR2 YYNGEE. This CDR3 contains 15 residues. The V gene lost 2 bases and the J gene lost 3 bases, with 13 bases spanning the gap.

The J gene is TRBJ2-3, the V gene TRBV4-2; D might be TRBD2 (6 bases). This CDR3 is 13 amino acids long. The germline gives CDR1 LGHNA, CDR2 YNFKEQ. Trimming left V 0 bases short and J 15 bases short, with 16 bases between. The CDR3 DNA reads TGTGCCAGCAGCCAAGATTCAGGCAGGGAGGTATATTTT. Its protein product is CASSQDSGREVYF.

This clone was seen a few times. The rearrangement joins TRBV11-1 to TRBJ1-3; D possibly corresponds to TRBD1 (6 bases). The CDR3 extends over 14 amino acids. The germline gives CDR1 SGHAT, CDR2 FQDESV (reference sequence). The V end was cut by 5 bases, the J end by 2 bases, with 10 bases between. The CDR3 protein is CASSLRTAGNTIYF. The CDR3 DNA reads as TGTGCCAGCAGCCTCCGGACAGCTGGAAACACCATATATTTT.

The CDR3 DNA sequence: TGTGCCAGCAGGGAAGGACTAGCGGGACCGGGAGCCTACGAGCAGTACTTC. It translates to CASREGLAGPGAYEQYF. The chain has TRBV5-4 and TRBJ2-7; 12 nucleotides align to TRBD2. CDR1 SGHNT and CDR2 YYREEE come from the germline V gene (reference sequence). The CDR3 has 17 amino acids. Trimming at V came to 5 bases and at J to 2 bases, leaving 11 bases not matched to a gene.

The chain links TRBV30 to TRBJ2-3, with TRBD2 as a possible D gene (6 bases). V lost 0 bases and J 9 bases, leaving 16 bases between the germline ends. CDR1 and CDR2 (germline): GTSNPN, SVGIG (reference sequence). CDR3 size: 14 residues. Written as DNA, the CDR3 is TGTGCCTGGAGTGTCCTGGGGGGAGCGGCGACGCAGTATTTT. It codes for CAWSVLGGAATQYF.

This clone appeared a few times. The chain couples TRBV11-2 to TRBJ2-1; 16 bases agree with TRBD2. V lost 6 bases to trimming and J lost 4 bases; unmatched junction nucleotides: 6. The CDR3 spans 17 residues. Germline assignment: CDR1 SGHAT and CDR2 FQNNGV. The CDR3 bases are TGTGCCAGCAGAGGGACTAGCGGGAGGGCCGGTTACAATGAGCAGTTCTTC. Translated: CASRGTSGRAGYNEQFF.

To note about this clone: Compared with germline, one end of the junction differs, possibly owing to a read error. The chain uses TRBV7-3 and TRBJ2-3, with a tentative D call TRBD1 (6 bases). The CDR3 sequence is 13 residues long. From germline, CDR1 is SGHTA and CDR2 FQGTGA. The CDR3 here is CASSITQGNTQYF. For the CDR3, the DNA is TGTGCCAGCAGCATAACACAGGGAAATACGCAGTATTTT.

This chain joins TRBV7-2 and TRBJ2-7; D ambiguous. The CDR3 covers 14 residues. The germline V gene encodes CDR1 SGHTA and CDR2 FQGNSA. Trimming took 1 base from V and 3 from J, leaving 10 bases between them. CDR3 nucleotides: TGTGCCAGCAGCTTAGAGACTCGAAGCTACGAGCAGTACTTC. Amino acid sequence: CASSLETRSYEQYF.

This clone was observed a handful of times. This chain joins TRBV5-1 and TRBJ2-1; TRBD1 matches at 7 bases. CDR3 length: 13 residues. Germline CDR1 SGHRS, CDR2 YFSETQ. J lost 6 bases, V lost 2 bases, and 2 bases had no gene match. CDR3 loop: CASSFNRGNEQFF. Here the CDR3 DNA reads TGCGCCAGCAGCTTTAACAGGGGCAATGAGCAGTTCTTC.

V usage is TRBV7-9 and J usage is TRBJ2-5; 11 bases fit TRBD2. CDR1 is SEHNR, CDR2 FQNEAQ, per germline (reference sequence). After removal of 4 bases from V and 4 bases from J, the junction contained 2 bases not matched to a gene. The CDR3 sequence is 14 residues long. CDR3 sequence (DNA): TGTGCCAGCAGCTCTGGACTAGCGGGAGAGACCCAGTACTTC. Translated, it gives CASSSGLAGETQYF.

Only a few counts were recorded for this clone. The rearrangement joins TRBV2 to TRBJ1-2, with 7 bases that match TRBD1. Looked up from germline, CDR1 is SNHLY and CDR2 is FYNNEI. The CDR3 consists of 15 residues. V was pared by 4 bases and J by 2 bases, with 7 bases of the junction left unmatched. The CDR3 spells CASSVETGNNYGYTF. CDR3 nucleotide sequence: TGTGCCAGCAGTGTCGAGACAGGGAACAACTATGGCTACACCTTC.

The rearrangement uses TRBV10-2 and TRBJ2-3; D not certain. The CDR3 spans 12 residues. V dropped 6 bases and J dropped 6 bases, with 10 bases sitting between them. In germline, CDR1 is WSHSY, CDR2 SAAADI. CDR3 DNA: TGCGCCAGCAGAGGAGCATCCGATACGCAGTATTTT. As protein: CASRGASDTQYF.

This clone occurred a few times. The J gene is TRBJ2-1, the V gene TRBV18; 7 nucleotides match TRBD2. After removal of 4 bases from V and 4 bases from J, the junction contained 10 bases not matched to a gene. This CDR3 has 16 amino acids. The germline V gene encodes CDR1 KGHSH and CDR2 LQKENI. CDR3 bases: TGTGCCAGCTCACGAGGTGGGAGGGCCGGATACAATGAGCAGTTCTTC. Protein: CASSRGGRAGYNEQFF.

This clone has just a few counts. The rearrangement links TRBV6-6 to TRBJ1-2; the match to TRBD1 covers 8 bases. This CDR3 is 13 amino acids long. In germline, CDR1 is MNHNY, CDR2 SVGAGI (reference sequence). V was pared by 5 bases and J by 2 bases, with 1 base of the junction left unmatched. CDR3 DNA: TGTGCCAGCAGTAGGGACAGGAACTATGGCTACACCTTC. This translates into CASSRDRNYGYTF.

This clone was found a few times. The chain is built from TRBV7-2 and TRBJ2-3, with D perhaps matching TRBD2 (5 bases). The germline gives CDR1 SGHTA, CDR2 FQGNSA. This CDR3 contains 14 residues. V shed 3 bases and J shed 4 bases, with 11 bases lying between them. The CDR3 region is CASSFEGQADTQYF. CDR3 bases: TGTGCCAGCAGCTTCGAGGGCCAGGCAGATACGCAGTATTTT.